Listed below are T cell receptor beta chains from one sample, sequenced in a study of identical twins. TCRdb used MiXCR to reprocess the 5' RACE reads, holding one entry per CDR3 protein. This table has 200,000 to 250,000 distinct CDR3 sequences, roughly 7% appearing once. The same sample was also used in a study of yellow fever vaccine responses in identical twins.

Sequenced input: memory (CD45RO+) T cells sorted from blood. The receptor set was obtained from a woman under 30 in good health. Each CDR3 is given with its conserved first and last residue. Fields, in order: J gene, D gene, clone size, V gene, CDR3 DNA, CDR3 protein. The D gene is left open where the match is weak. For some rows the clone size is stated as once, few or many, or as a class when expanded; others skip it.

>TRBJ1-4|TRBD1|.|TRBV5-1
TGCGCCAGCAGTTTCGACAGGGTGGGTGAAAAACTGTTTTTT
CASSFDRVGEKLFF
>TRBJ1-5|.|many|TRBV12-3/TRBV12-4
TGTGCCAGCAAGTTCGCCGGCGGGGGCCAGCCCCAGCATTTT
CASKFAGGGQPQHF
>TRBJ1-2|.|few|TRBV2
TGTGCCAGCACGGCTCCTCTCACAGGGTCTGGCTATGGCTACACCTTC
CASTAPLTGSGYGYTF
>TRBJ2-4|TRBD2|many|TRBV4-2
TGTGCCAGCAGCCACACTTCCACCGGGACTAGCCCTTTGGGGGCCAAAAACATTCAGTACTTC
CASSHTSTGTSPLGAKNIQYF
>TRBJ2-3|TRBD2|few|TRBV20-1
TGCAGTGCTAGAGAGCTTGGACTAGCGGGGCTCACAGATACGCAGTATTTT
CSARELGLAGLTDTQYF
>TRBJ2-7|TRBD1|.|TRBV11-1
TGTGCCAGCAGCTCCCGGGACAGCTCCTACGAGCAGTACTTC
CASSSRDSSYEQYF
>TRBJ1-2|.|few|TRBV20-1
TGCAGTGCTAGCAGGGATGTGGGTGGCTACACCTTC
CSASRDVGGYTF
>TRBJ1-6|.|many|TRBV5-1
TGCGCCAGCAGCTTGGCCAATAGGAGGGTGAATTCACCCCTCCACTTT
CASSLANRRVNSPLHF
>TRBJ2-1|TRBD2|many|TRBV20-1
TGCAGTGCTTCGACGGGGACTACGCCAAATGAGCAGTTCTTC
CSASTGTTPNEQFF
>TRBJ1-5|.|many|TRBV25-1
TGTGCCAGCAGTAATGGGAATCAGCCCCAGCATTTT
CASSNGNQPQHF
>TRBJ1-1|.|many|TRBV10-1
TGCGCCAGCAGTTCGGGGGACACGAACACTGAAGCTTTCTTT
CASSSGDTNTEAFF
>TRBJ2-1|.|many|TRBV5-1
TGCGCCAGCAGCTTGGCCGTGGGCGGCCCCAGCTCCTACAATGAGCAGTTCTTC
CASSLAVGGPSSYNEQFF
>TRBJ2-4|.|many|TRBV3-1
TGTGCCAGTAGGTCCGCGCAGGACATTCAGTACTTC
CASRSAQDIQYF
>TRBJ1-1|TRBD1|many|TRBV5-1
TGCGCCAGCAGTCCCGACAGGGGCAACACTGAAGCTTTCTTT
CASSPDRGNTEAFF
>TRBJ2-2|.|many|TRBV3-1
TGTGCCAGCAGCCAGGGTAACACCGGGGAGCTGTTTTTT
CASSQGNTGELFF
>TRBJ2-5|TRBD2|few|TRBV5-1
TGCGCCAGCAGCCCCCCGGCGGGGGGAGACCGAGAGACCCAGTACTTC
CASSPPAGGDRETQYF